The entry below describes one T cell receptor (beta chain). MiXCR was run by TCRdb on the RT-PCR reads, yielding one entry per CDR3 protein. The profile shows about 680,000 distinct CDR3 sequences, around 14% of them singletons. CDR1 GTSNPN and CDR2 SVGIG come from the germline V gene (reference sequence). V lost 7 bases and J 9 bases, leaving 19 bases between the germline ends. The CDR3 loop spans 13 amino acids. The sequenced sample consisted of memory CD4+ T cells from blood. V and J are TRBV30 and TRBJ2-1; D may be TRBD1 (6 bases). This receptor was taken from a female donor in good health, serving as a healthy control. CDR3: CASPGHRGIEQFF. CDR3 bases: TGTGCCTCCCCGGGACACCGCGGTATTGAGCAGTTCTTC.